This is a list of T cell receptor beta chains from one sample in a study of cytomegalovirus exposure and HLA in healthy donors. Clones were read by immunoSEQ multiplex PCR, and TCRdb kept only the in-frame ones, dropping some. Here the sample spans more than 100,000 clones, under 10% being singletons. The material sequenced was PBMCs. The receptors were sampled from a woman aged 40 to 49 in good health and CMV-seropositive. Each CDR3 is given with its conserved first and last residue. Each record gives: V gene, clone size, J gene, D gene, CDR3 protein, CDR3 DNA. A D gene is named only where the DNA matches it firmly. Part of the rows lack a size; the others show once, few, many or a class for expanded clones.

V gene: TRBV2; clone size: -; J gene: TRBJ1-4; D gene: -; CDR3 protein: CASRPEGGRALFF; CDR3 DNA: TGTGCCAGCAGGCCTGAGGGGGGGAGAGCACTGTTTTTT
V gene: TRBV5-6; clone size: -; J gene: TRBJ2-7; D gene: TRBD2; CDR3 protein: CASSLTGRGKGYEQYF; CDR3 DNA: TGTGCCAGCAGCTTGACCGGGAGGGGTAAGGGCTACGAGCAGTACTTC
V gene: TRBV5-1; clone size: -; J gene: TRBJ1-1; D gene: TRBD1; CDR3 protein: CASSLLQGAAEAFF; CDR3 DNA: TGCGCCAGCAGCCTTCTACAGGGGGCGGCTGAAGCTTTCTTT
V gene: TRBV19; clone size: -; J gene: TRBJ2-7; D gene: -; CDR3 protein: CASSPRWGRGVIPYEQYF; CDR3 DNA: TGTGCCAGTAGTCCGCGGTGGGGCCGCGGGGTAATCCCCTACGAGCAGTACTTC
V gene: TRBV9; clone size: -; J gene: TRBJ2-3; D gene: -; CDR3 protein: CASSVDRVDTQYF; CDR3 DNA: TGTGCCAGCAGCGTAGACAGGGTAGATACGCAGTATTTT
V gene: TRBV9; clone size: few; J gene: TRBJ1-6; D gene: -; CDR3 protein: CASSSLGGTSPLHF; CDR3 DNA: TGTGCCAGCAGCTCCCTGGGGGGGACTTCACCCCTCCACTTT
V gene: TRBV11-2; clone size: -; J gene: TRBJ1-4; D gene: -; CDR3 protein: CASSVGSGANEKLFF; CDR3 DNA: TGTGCCAGCAGCGTGGGGAGTGGAGCTAATGAAAAACTGTTTTTT
V gene: TRBV6-5; clone size: -; J gene: TRBJ1-1; D gene: -; CDR3 protein: CASRNGLNTEAFF; CDR3 DNA: TGTGCCAGCAGGAACGGACTTAACACTGAAGCTTTCTTT
V gene: TRBV5-4; clone size: -; J gene: TRBJ2-5; D gene: TRBD2; CDR3 protein: CASSPTSGGRRETQYF; CDR3 DNA: TGTGCCAGCAGTCCGACTAGCGGGGGGCGGAGGGAGACCCAGTACTTC
V gene: TRBV4-2; clone size: -; J gene: TRBJ1-4; D gene: TRBD1; CDR3 protein: CASRGTGVNEKLFF; CDR3 DNA: TGTGCCAGCAGAGGGACAGGGGTTAATGAAAAACTGTTTTTT
V gene: TRBV19; clone size: few; J gene: TRBJ1-5; D gene: -; CDR3 protein: CASSHDTGNQPQHF; CDR3 DNA: TGTGCCAGTAGCCACGACACGGGCAATCAGCCCCAGCATTTT
V gene: TRBV5-6; clone size: -; J gene: TRBJ2-7; D gene: -; CDR3 protein: CASSLSAGDYEQYF; CDR3 DNA: TGTGCCAGCAGCTTGAGCGCCGGGGACTACGAGCAGTACTTC
V gene: TRBV7-2; clone size: -; J gene: TRBJ2-3; D gene: -; CDR3 protein: CASSPGSLTDTQYF; CDR3 DNA: TGTGCCAGCAGCCCGGGAAGTCTCACAGATACGCAGTATTTT
V gene: TRBV19; clone size: -; J gene: TRBJ2-7; D gene: -; CDR3 protein: CASSIGPEQYF; CDR3 DNA: TGTGCCAGTAGTATTGGCCCCGAGCAGTACTTC
V gene: TRBV2; clone size: few; J gene: TRBJ2-2; D gene: -; CDR3 protein: CASTLDSRFLPGELFF; CDR3 DNA: TGTGCCAGCACCTTGGACAGCCGCTTTCTGCCCGGGGAGCTGTTTTTT
V gene: TRBV7-9; clone size: -; J gene: TRBJ1-4; D gene: -; CDR3 protein: CASSLTDSATNEKLFF; CDR3 DNA: TGTGCCAGCAGCTTGACCGACTCGGCAACTAATGAAAAACTGTTTTTT
V gene: TRBV5-5; clone size: -; J gene: TRBJ2-5; D gene: TRBD1; CDR3 protein: CASSLESGQGMETQYF; CDR3 DNA: TGTGCCAGCAGCTTGGAGTCGGGACAGGGGATGGAGACCCAGTACTTC
V gene: TRBV6-4; clone size: -; J gene: TRBJ2-1; D gene: -; CDR3 protein: CASSEELLGEQFF; CDR3 DNA: TGTGCCAGCAGTGAGGAGTTGTTGGGTGAGCAGTTCTTC
V gene: TRBV6-1; clone size: -; J gene: TRBJ1-2; D gene: -; CDR3 protein: CASSVNRGSNYGYTF; CDR3 DNA: TGTGCCAGCAGTGTCAACAGAGGGTCTAACTATGGCTACACCTTC
V gene: TRBV7-9; clone size: few; J gene: TRBJ2-7; D gene: TRBD1; CDR3 protein: CASSWDRGYEQYF; CDR3 DNA: TGTGCCAGCAGCTGGGACAGGGGATACGAGCAGTACTTC
V gene: TRBV5-4; clone size: -; J gene: TRBJ1-1; D gene: -; CDR3 protein: CASSLSAVNTEAFF; CDR3 DNA: TGTGCCAGCAGCTTGTCGGCGGTGAACACTGAAGCTTTCTTT
V gene: TRBV19; clone size: -; J gene: TRBJ2-5; D gene: TRBD2; CDR3 protein: CASSMGGLGPQETQYF; CDR3 DNA: TGTGCCAGTAGCATGGGAGGGTTGGGGCCCCAAGAGACCCAGTACTTC
V gene: TRBV5-4; clone size: -; J gene: TRBJ2-5; D gene: -; CDR3 protein: CASSWYGGRETQYF; CDR3 DNA: TGTGCCAGCAGCTGGTACGGGGGTCGGGAGACCCAGTACTTC
V gene: TRBV14; clone size: few; J gene: TRBJ2-5; D gene: -; CDR3 protein: CASSPGVQETQYF; CDR3 DNA: TGTGCCAGCAGCCCCGGGGTTCAAGAGACCCAGTACTTC
V gene: TRBV21-1; clone size: -; J gene: TRBJ2-1; D gene: -; CDR3 protein: CASSKYGGSGRGQFF; CDR3 DNA: TGTGCCAGCAGCAAATACGGCGGGTCGGGCAGGGGGCAGTTCTTC
V gene: TRBV6-5; clone size: -; J gene: TRBJ2-7; D gene: TRBD1; CDR3 protein: CASSSLGQGDYEQYF; CDR3 DNA: TGTGCCAGCAGTTCCTTAGGACAGGGAGACTACGAGCAGTACTTC
V gene: TRBV6-1; clone size: -; J gene: TRBJ1-2; D gene: TRBD1; CDR3 protein: CASSEETGGNYGYTF; CDR3 DNA: TGTGCCAGCAGTGAAGAGACAGGGGGGAACTATGGCTACACCTTC
V gene: TRBV7-7; clone size: few; J gene: TRBJ2-1; D gene: -; CDR3 protein: CASSPGRGSYNEQFF; CDR3 DNA: TGTGCCAGCAGCCCCGGCAGGGGTTCATACAATGAGCAGTTCTTC
V gene: TRBV5-4; clone size: -; J gene: TRBJ1-1; D gene: TRBD1; CDR3 protein: CASTGADRGRGTEAFF; CDR3 DNA: TGTGCCAGCACCGGAGCGGACAGGGGTCGGGGCACTGAAGCTTTCTTT
V gene: TRBV19; clone size: -; J gene: TRBJ2-6; D gene: TRBD1; CDR3 protein: CASSIGDRVPGANVLTF; CDR3 DNA: TGTGCCAGTAGTATTGGGGACAGGGTACCTGGGGCCAACGTCCTGACTTTC
V gene: TRBV6-1; clone size: few; J gene: TRBJ1-4; D gene: TRBD1; CDR3 protein: CASSEHGGTGATRRFF; CDR3 DNA: TGTGCCAGCAGTGAACATGGAGGGACAGGGGCCACCCGGCGGTTTTTT
V gene: TRBV19; clone size: -; J gene: TRBJ1-2; D gene: -; CDR3 protein: CASSIGGSF; CDR3 DNA: TGTGCCAGTAGTATAGGCGGCAGCTTC
V gene: TRBV7-9; clone size: -; J gene: TRBJ2-3; D gene: TRBD2; CDR3 protein: CASSLSSGGAVSPDTQYF; CDR3 DNA: TGTGCCAGCAGCTTATCTAGCGGGGGGGCGGTCTCTCCCGATACGCAGTATTTT
V gene: TRBV10-3; clone size: few; J gene: TRBJ2-5; D gene: TRBD2; CDR3 protein: CAISPSGRETQYF; CDR3 DNA: TGTGCCATCAGCCCGAGCGGGAGGGAGACCCAGTACTTC
V gene: TRBV6-1; clone size: -; J gene: TRBJ2-7; D gene: TRBD2; CDR3 protein: CASSALTSGGVIPYEQYF; CDR3 DNA: TGTGCCAGCAGTGCTCTGACTAGCGGGGGGGTAATTCCCTACGAGCAGTACTTC
V gene: TRBV7-9; clone size: -; J gene: TRBJ2-5; D gene: TRBD2; CDR3 protein: CASSPGTSNVETQYF; CDR3 DNA: TGTGCCAGCAGCCCGGGGACTAGCAATGTGGAGACCCAGTACTTC
V gene: TRBV7-8; clone size: few; J gene: TRBJ2-7; D gene: -; CDR3 protein: CASSLVGEQYF; CDR3 DNA: TGTGCCAGCAGCTTAGTCGGCGAGCAGTACTTC
V gene: TRBV6-1; clone size: few; J gene: TRBJ2-7; D gene: TRBD1; CDR3 protein: CASSEVGQPSYEQYF; CDR3 DNA: TGTGCCAGCAGTGAAGTGGGACAGCCTTCCTACGAGCAGTACTTC
V gene: TRBV2; clone size: few; J gene: TRBJ1-5; D gene: -; CDR3 protein: CASSEARSGNQPQHF; CDR3 DNA: TGTGCCAGCAGTGAAGCCCGATCAGGGAATCAGCCCCAGCATTTT
V gene: TRBV5-1; clone size: -; J gene: TRBJ2-1; D gene: -; CDR3 protein: CASSLGGVAYNEQFF; CDR3 DNA: TGCGCCAGCAGCTTAGGGGGGGTCGCCTACAATGAGCAGTTCTTC
V gene: TRBV2; clone size: -; J gene: TRBJ2-3; D gene: TRBD2; CDR3 protein: CASSETGGGAQYF; CDR3 DNA: TGTGCCAGCAGTGAAACCGGCGGGGGGGCCCAGTATTTT
V gene: TRBV6-1; clone size: few; J gene: TRBJ2-5; D gene: -; CDR3 protein: CASSESGGARRETQYF; CDR3 DNA: TGTGCCAGCAGTGAAAGTGGGGGGGCCCGTCGGGAGACCCAGTACTTC
V gene: TRBV19; clone size: -; J gene: TRBJ2-3; D gene: TRBD2; CDR3 protein: CASSARLAGARDTQYF; CDR3 DNA: TGTGCCAGTAGTGCTAGACTAGCGGGGGCTCGGGATACGCAGTATTTT
V gene: TRBV10-3; clone size: few; J gene: TRBJ1-2; D gene: -; CDR3 protein: CAISEYRESYGYTF; CDR3 DNA: TGTGCCATCAGTGAGTATCGGGAGAGCTATGGCTACACCTTC
V gene: TRBV6-5; clone size: once; J gene: TRBJ1-6; D gene: -; CDR3 protein: CASSYPSGSYNSPLHF; CDR3 DNA: TGTGCCAGCAGTTACCCATCGGGCTCCTATAATTCACCCCTCCACTTT
V gene: TRBV7-2; clone size: -; J gene: TRBJ1-1; D gene: -; CDR3 protein: CASSFWGTSDTEAFF; CDR3 DNA: TGTGCCAGCAGCTTTTGGGGCACGTCGGACACTGAAGCTTTCTTT
V gene: TRBV5-4; clone size: few; J gene: TRBJ2-1; D gene: TRBD2; CDR3 protein: CASSLGGASGVNEQFF; CDR3 DNA: TGTGCCAGCAGCTTGGGAGGCGCTAGCGGGGTCAATGAGCAGTTCTTC
V gene: TRBV5-4; clone size: few; J gene: TRBJ1-2; D gene: -; CDR3 protein: CASSLAAGGVYGYTF; CDR3 DNA: TGTGCCAGCAGCTTGGCCGCCGGGGGTGTTTATGGCTACACCTTC